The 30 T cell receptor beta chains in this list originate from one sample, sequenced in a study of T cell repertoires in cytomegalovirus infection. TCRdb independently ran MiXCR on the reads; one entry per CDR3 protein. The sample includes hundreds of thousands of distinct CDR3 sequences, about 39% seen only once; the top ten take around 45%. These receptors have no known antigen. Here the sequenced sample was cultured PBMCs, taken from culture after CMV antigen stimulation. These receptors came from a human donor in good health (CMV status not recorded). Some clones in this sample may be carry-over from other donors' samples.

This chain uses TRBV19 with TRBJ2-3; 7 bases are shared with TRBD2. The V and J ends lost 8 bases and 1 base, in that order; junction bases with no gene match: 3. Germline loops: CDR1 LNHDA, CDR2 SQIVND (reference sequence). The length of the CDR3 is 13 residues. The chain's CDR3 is CASGRGRTDTQYF. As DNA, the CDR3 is TGTGCCAGTGGGAGGGGTCGCACAGATACGCAGTATTTT.

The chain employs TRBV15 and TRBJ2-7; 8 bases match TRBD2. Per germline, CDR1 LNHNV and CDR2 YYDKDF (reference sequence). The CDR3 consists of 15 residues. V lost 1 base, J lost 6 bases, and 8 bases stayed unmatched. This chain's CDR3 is CATSRGEVGTSEQYF. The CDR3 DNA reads TGTGCCACCAGCAGAGGAGAGGTAGGGACTAGCGAGCAGTACTTC.

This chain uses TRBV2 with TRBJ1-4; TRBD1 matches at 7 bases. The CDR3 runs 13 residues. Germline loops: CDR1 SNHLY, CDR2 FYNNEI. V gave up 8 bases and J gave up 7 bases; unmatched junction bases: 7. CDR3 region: CASGGQGVEKLFF. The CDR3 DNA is TGTGCCAGCGGTGGCCAGGGGGTTGAAAAACTGTTTTTT.

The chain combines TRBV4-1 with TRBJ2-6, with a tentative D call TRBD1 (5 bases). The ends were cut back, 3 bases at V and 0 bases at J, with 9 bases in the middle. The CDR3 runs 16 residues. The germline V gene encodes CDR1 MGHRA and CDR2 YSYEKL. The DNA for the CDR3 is TGCGCCAGCAGCCAGCGAACAGGCTCTGGGGCCAACGTCCTGACTTTC. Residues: CASSQRTGSGANVLTF.

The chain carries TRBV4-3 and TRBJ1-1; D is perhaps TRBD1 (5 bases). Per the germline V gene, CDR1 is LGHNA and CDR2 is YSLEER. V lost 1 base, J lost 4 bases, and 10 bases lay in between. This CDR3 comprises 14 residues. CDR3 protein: CASSQAPGTTEAFF. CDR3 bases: TGCGCCAGCAGCCAAGCCCCGGGGACCACTGAAGCTTTCTTT.

The CDR3 loop is CASLDGTGLYNEQFF. Here the CDR3 DNA reads TGTGCCAGCCTAGACGGGACAGGGCTTTACAATGAGCAGTTCTTC. V and J are TRBV27 and TRBJ2-1, with 9 bases that match TRBD1. The V segment lost 8 bases and the J segment 4 bases; nucleotides outside the gene matches: 9. CDR1 and CDR2 from the germline V gene are MNHEY and SMNVEV (reference sequence). The CDR3 spans 15 residues.

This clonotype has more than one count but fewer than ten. The CDR3 nucleotides are TGTGCCAGCAGCAGGGGGTCCACTGAAGCTTTCTTT. It specifies CASSRGSTEAFF. The chain couples TRBV7-8 to TRBJ1-1, with a possible D match to TRBD1 (6 bases). The germline V gene encodes CDR1 SGHVS and CDR2 FQNEAQ. This CDR3 has 12 residues. V lost 5 bases and J 4 bases, leaving 8 bases between the germline ends.

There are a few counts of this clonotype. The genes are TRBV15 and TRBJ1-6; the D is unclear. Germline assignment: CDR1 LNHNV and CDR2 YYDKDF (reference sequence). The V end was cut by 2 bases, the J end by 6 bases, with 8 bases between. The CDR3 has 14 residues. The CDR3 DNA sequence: TGTGCCACCAGCAGATTTTCCACTAATTCACCCCTCCACTTT. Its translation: CATSRFSTNSPLHF.

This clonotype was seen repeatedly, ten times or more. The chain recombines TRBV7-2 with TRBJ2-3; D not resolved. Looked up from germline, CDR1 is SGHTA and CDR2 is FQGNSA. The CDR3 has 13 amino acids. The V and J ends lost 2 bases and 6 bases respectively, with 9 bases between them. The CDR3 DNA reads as TGTGCCAGCAGCTTATCCAGCCCCGATACGCAGTATTTT. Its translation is CASSLSSPDTQYF.

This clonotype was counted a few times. The CDR3 reads CASSSPGPRNTIYF. As DNA, the CDR3 is TGTGCCAGCAGTTCCCCCGGGCCGCGAAACACCATATATTTT. The V gene is TRBV28, the J gene TRBJ1-3; no reliable D call. Per germline, CDR1 MDHEN and CDR2 SYDVKM. Trimming stripped 4 bases from V and 5 bases from J, with 12 bases between. The CDR3 totals 14 residues.

CDR3 coding DNA: TGTGCCAGCAGTTACTCGGGGCTAGGGACTTCCTACAATGAGCAGTTCTTC. Amino acids: CASSYSGLGTSYNEQFF. The chain links TRBV6-5 to TRBJ2-1; tentatively, D is TRBD2 (6 bases). The CDR3 covers 17 residues. Trimming removed 0 bases from V and 1 base from J, with 13 bases in between. Germline V gene sequence: CDR1 MNHEY, CDR2 SVGAGI.

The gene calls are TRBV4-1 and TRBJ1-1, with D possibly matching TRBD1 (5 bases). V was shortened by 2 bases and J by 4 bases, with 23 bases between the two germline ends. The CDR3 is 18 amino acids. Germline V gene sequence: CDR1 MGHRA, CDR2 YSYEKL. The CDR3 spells CASSQRLASGGWGTEAFF. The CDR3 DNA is TGCGCCAGCAGCCAAAGATTAGCCTCGGGGGGATGGGGCACTGAAGCTTTCTTT.

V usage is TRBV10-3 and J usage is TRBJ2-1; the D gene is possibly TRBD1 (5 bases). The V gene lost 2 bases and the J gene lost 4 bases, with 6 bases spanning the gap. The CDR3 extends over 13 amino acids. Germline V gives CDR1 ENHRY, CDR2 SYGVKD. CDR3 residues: CAISEDRYNEQFF. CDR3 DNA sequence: TGTGCCATCAGTGAGGACAGATACAATGAGCAGTTCTTC.

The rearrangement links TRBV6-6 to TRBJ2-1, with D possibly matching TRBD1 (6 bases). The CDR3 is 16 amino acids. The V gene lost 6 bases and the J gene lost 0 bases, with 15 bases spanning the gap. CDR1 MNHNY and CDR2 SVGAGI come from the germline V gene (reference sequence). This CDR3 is CASRKTGSSSYNEQFF. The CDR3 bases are TGTGCCAGCAGGAAGACAGGTTCAAGCTCCTACAATGAGCAGTTCTTC.

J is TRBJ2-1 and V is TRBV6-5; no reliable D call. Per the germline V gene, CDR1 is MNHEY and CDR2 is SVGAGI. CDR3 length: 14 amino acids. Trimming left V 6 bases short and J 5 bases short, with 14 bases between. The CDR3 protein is CASSELPADNEQFF. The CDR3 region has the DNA TGTGCCAGCAGCGAGCTTCCCGCGGACAATGAGCAGTTCTTC.

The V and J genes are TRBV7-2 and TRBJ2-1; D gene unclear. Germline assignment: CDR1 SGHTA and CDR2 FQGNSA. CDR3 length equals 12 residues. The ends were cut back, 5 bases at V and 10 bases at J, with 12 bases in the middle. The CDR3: CASSAYKAEQFF. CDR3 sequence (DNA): TGTGCCAGCAGCGCCTACAAGGCCGAGCAGTTCTTC. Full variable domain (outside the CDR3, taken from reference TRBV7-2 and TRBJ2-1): GAGVSQSPSNKVTEKGKDVELRCDPISGHTALYWYRQSLGQGLEFLIYFQGNSAPDKSGLPSDRFSAERTGGSVSTLTIQRTQQEDSAVYLCASSAYKAEQFFGPGTRLTVL.

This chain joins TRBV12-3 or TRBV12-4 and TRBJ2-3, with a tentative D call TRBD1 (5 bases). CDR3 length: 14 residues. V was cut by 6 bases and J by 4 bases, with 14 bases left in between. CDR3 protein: CASRLGQGPDTQYF. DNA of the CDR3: TGTGCCAGCAGATTGGGCCAGGGCCCAGATACGCAGTATTTT.

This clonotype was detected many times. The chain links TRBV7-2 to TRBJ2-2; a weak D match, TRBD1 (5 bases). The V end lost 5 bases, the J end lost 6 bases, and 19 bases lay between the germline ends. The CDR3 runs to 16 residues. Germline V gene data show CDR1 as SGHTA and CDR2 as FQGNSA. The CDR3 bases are TGTGCCAGCAGCCGCCAAGGTAGCAGGGTCGCCGGGGAGCTGTTTTTT. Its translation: CASSRQGSRVAGELFF.

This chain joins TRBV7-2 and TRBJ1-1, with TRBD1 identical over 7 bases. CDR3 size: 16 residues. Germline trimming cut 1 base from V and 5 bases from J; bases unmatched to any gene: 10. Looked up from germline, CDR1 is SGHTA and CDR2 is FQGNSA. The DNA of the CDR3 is TGTGCCAGCAGCTTAGAGGCAGGGGGGACGGGAACTGAAGCTTTCTTT. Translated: CASSLEAGGTGTEAFF.

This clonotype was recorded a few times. Written as DNA, the CDR3 is TGTGCCAACCTTCCGGGACCGAGCACAGATACGCAGTATTTT. This encodes CANLPGPSTDTQYF. The chain has TRBV7-2 and TRBJ2-3, with D possibly called TRBD1 or TRBD2 (5 bases each). Deletions cut 10 bases from V and 0 bases from J, with 14 bases between. Germline V lookup: CDR1 SGHTA, CDR2 FQGNSA. The CDR3 spans 14 residues.

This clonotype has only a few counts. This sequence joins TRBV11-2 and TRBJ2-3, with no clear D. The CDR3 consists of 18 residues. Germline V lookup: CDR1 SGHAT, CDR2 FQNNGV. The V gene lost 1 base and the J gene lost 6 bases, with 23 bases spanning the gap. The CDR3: CASSLGNNADLGKDTQYF. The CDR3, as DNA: TGTGCCAGCAGCTTAGGTAACAACGCGGACCTCGGCAAGGATACGCAGTATTTT.

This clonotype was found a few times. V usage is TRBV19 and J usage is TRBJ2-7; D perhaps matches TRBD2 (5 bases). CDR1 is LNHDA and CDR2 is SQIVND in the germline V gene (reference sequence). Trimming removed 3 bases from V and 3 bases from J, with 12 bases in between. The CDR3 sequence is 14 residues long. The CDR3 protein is CASSMALADYEQYF. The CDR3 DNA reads TGTGCCAGTAGTATGGCTCTAGCCGACTACGAGCAGTACTTC.

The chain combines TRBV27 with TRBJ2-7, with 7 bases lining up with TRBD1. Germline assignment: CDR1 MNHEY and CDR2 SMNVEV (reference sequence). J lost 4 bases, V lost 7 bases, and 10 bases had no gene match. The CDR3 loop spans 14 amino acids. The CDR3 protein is CASKHDRESYEQYF. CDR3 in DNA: TGTGCCAGCAAACACGACAGGGAGTCGTACGAGCAGTACTTC.

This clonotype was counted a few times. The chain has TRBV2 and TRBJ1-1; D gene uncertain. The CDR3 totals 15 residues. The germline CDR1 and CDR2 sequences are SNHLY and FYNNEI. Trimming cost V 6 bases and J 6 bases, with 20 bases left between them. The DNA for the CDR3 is TGTGCCAGCAGAGTTGAGTTATCGGCGGGCGCTGAAGCTTTCTTT. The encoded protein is CASRVELSAGAEAFF.

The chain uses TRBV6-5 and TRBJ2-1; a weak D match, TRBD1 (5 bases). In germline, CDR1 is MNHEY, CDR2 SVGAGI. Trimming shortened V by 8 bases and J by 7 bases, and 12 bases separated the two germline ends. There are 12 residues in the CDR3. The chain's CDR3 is CASRRQTNEQFF. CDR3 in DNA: TGTGCCAGCCGTCGACAGACTAATGAGCAGTTCTTC.

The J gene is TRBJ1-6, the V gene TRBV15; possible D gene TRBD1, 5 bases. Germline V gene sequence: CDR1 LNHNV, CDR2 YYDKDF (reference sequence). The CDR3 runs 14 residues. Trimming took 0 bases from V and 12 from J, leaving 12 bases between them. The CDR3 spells CATSRDMGVGPLHF. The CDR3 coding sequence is TGTGCCACCAGCAGAGATATGGGGGTAGGACCCCTCCACTTT.

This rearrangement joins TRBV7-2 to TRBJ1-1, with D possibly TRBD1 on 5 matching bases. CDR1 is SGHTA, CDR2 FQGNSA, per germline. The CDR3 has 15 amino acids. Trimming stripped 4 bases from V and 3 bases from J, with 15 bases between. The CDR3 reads CASSSSGGGYTEAFF. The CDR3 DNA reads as TGTGCCAGCAGCTCGTCCGGGGGAGGCTACACTGAAGCTTTCTTT.

This CDR3 reads CATSDLAGGSYNEQFF. The CDR3 DNA reads TGTGCCACCAGTGATCTAGCAGGGGGCTCCTACAATGAGCAGTTCTTC. This sequence joins TRBV24-1 and TRBJ2-1; 7 bases fit TRBD1. V trimming: 3 bases; J trimming: 0 bases; junction bases outside the gene matches: 4. CDR1 and CDR2 from the germline V gene are KGHDR and SFDVKD. The CDR3 covers 16 residues.

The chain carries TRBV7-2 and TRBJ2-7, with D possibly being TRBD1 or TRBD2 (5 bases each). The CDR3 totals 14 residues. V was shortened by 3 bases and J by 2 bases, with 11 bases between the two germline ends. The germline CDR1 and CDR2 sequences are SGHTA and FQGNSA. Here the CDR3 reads CASSFSGGTYEQYF. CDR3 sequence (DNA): TGTGCCAGCAGCTTTAGTGGGGGTACCTACGAGCAGTACTTC.

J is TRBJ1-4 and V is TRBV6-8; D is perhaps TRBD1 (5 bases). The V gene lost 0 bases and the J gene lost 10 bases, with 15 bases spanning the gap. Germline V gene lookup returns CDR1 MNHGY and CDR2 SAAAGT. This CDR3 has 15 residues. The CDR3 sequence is CASSYSTGGMGKLFF. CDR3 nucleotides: TGTGCCAGCAGTTACTCGACTGGGGGAATGGGAAAACTGTTTTTT.